This T cell receptor beta chain was retrieved from a study of blood T cell repertoires in COVID-19. In the study overall: The study drew acute and convalescent COVID-19 samples from the United States, Italy and Spain. The analysed material was cDNA or gDNA that came from T cells, B-cell-depleted T cells, or PBMCs.

TCRdb's copy holds only in-frame clones and misses some; the assay was immunoSEQ multiplex PCR. This sample has some 200,000 clones, with 60% to 85% found just once. V shed 4 bases, J shed 0 bases, and the junction held 8 bases outside the gene matches. There are 17 residues in the CDR3. The V gene's germline CDR1 is MRHNA and CDR2 SNTAGT. Sequenced input: peripheral blood. The sequence derives from a woman in her 70s with acute or convalescent COVID-19. The chain recombines TRBV6-4 with TRBJ2-7; TRBD2 aligns across 11 bases. For the CDR3, the DNA is TGTGCCAGCAGTGGAGGGGTCCTAGCGGGGGGCTCCTACGAGCAGTACTTC. This encodes CASSGGVLAGGSYEQYF.